The entry that follows covers one TCR beta chain sequence. The data were obtained in a study of blood T cell repertoires in COVID-19. Overall study: Samples came from the United States, Italy and Spain, spanning acute and convalescent COVID-19.

Authors' analysis steps: Reference gene primers were amplified, and this amplification served to estimate nucleated cell counts. Produced via immunoSEQ multiplex PCR; TCRdb's table is partial and in-frame only. For V, J and clone size, that table is used; D and trimming come from the DNA. The table records roughly 200,000 clones, roughly 84% of them present only once. The TCR originated in a woman of 80 years or more with active or convalescent COVID-19. Sequenced material: peripheral blood.

The DNA for the CDR3 is TGTGCCAGCAGCCTCACAGAGAAGCCCTACGAGCAGTACTTC. As protein: CASSLTEKPYEQYF. The rearrangement links TRBV3-1 (or the pseudogene TRBV3-2) to TRBJ2-7; D unclear. Germline CDR1 and CDR2: LGHDT and YNNKEL (reference sequence). Between the trimmed V and J ends, which lost 4 bases and 2 bases, there was a span of 12 bases. This CDR3 is 14 amino acids long.